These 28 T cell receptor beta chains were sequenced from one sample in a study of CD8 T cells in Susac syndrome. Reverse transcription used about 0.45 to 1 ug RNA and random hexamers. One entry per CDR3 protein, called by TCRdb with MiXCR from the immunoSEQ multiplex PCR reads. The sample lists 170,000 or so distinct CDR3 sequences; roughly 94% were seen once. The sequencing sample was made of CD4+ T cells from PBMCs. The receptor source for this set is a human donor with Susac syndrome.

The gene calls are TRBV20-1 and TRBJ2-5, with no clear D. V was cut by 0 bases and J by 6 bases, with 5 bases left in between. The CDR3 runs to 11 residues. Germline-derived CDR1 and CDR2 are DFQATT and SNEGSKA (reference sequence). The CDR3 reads CSARDLQTQYF. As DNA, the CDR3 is TGCAGTGCTAGAGATCTACAGACCCAGTACTTC.

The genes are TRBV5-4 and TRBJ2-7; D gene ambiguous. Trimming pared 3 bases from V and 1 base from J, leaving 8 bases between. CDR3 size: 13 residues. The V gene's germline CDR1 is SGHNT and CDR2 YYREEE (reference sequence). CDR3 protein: CASSSTSSYEQYF. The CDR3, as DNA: TGTGCCAGCAGCTCGACTTCTTCCTACGAGCAGTACTTC. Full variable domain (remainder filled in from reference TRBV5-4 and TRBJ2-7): ETGVTQSPTHLIKTRGQQVTLRCSSQSGHNTVSWYQQALGQGPQFIFQYYREEENGRGNFPPRFSGLQFPNYSSELNVNALELDDSALYLCASSSTSSYEQYFGPGTRLTVT.

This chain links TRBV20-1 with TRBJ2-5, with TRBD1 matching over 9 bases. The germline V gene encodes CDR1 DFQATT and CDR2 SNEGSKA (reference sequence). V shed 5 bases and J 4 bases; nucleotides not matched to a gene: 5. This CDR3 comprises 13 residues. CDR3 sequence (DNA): TGCAGTGCTCAGGGACAGGGAGGAGAGACCCAGTACTTC. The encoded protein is CSAQGQGGETQYF.

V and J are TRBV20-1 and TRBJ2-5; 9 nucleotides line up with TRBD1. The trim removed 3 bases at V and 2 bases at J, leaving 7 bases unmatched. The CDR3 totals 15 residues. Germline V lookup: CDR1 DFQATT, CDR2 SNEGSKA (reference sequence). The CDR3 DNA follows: TGCAGTGCTAGGAGGGCCGGGACAGGGCAAGAGACCCAGTACTTC. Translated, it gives CSARRAGTGQETQYF.

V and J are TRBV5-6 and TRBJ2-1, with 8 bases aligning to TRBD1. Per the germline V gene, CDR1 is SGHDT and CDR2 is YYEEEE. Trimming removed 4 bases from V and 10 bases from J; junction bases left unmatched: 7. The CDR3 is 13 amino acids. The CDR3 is CASSLTRQGEQFF. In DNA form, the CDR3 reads TGTGCCAGCAGCCTAACAAGACAGGGGGAGCAGTTCTTC.

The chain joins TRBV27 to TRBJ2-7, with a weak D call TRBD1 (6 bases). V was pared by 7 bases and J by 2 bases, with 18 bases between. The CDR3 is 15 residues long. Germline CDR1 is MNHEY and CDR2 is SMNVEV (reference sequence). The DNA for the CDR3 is TGTGCCAGCACCCCCTCCGGGACACACACCTACGAGCAGTACTTC. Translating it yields CASTPSGTHTYEQYF.

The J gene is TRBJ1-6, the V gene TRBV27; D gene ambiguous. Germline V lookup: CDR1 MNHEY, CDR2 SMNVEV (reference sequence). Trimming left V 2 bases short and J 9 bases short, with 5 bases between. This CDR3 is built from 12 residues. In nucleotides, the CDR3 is TGTGCCAGCAGTTTAATTGGTTCACCCCTCCACTTT. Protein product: CASSLIGSPLHF.

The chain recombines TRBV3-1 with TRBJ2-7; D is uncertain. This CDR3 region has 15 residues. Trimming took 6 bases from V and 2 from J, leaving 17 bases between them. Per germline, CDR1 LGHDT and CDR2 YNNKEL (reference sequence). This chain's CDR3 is CASRRGNGSPYEQYF. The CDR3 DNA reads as TGTGCCAGCAGGCGCGGAAACGGCTCGCCCTACGAGCAGTACTTC.

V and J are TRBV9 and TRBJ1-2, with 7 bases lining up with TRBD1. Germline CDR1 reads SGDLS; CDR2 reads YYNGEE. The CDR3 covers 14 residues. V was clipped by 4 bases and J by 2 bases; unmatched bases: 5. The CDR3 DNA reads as TGTGCCAGCAGCCCCGGACAGGAGAACTATGGCTACACCTTC. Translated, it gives CASSPGQENYGYTF. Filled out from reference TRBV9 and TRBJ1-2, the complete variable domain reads DSGVTQTPKHLITATGQRVTLRCSPRSGDLSVYWYQQSLDQGLQFLIQYYNGEERAKGNILERFSAQQFPDLHSELNLSSLELGDSALYFCASSPGQENYGYTFGSGTRLTVV.

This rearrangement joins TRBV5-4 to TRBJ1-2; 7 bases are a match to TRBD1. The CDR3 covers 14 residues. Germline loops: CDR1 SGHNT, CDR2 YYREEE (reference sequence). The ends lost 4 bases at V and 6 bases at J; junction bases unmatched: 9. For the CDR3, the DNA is TGTGCCAGCAGCGAGCGACAGGGAGTCAATGGCTACACCTTC. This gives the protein CASSERQGVNGYTF. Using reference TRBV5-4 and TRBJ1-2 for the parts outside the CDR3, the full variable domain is ETGVTQSPTHLIKTRGQQVTLRCSSQSGHNTVSWYQQALGQGPQFIFQYYREEENGRGNFPPRFSGLQFPNYSSELNVNALELDDSALYLCASSERQGVNGYTFGSGTRLTVV.

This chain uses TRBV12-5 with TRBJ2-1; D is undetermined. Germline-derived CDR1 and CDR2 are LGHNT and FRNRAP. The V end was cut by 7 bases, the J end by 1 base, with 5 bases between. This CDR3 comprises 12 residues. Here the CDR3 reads CASAGSYNEQFF. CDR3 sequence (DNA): TGTGCTAGTGCTGGTTCCTACAATGAGCAGTTCTTC.

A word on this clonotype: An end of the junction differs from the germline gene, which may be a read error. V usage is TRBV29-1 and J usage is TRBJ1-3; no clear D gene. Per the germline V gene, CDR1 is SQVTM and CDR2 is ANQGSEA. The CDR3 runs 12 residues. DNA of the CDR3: TGCAGCGCATATAGCTCTGTAAACACCATATATTTT. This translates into CSAYSSVNTIYF.

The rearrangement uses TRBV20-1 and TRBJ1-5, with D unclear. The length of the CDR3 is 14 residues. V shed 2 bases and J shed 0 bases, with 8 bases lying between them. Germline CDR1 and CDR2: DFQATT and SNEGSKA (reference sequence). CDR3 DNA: TGCAGTGCTAGAAAACGATATAGCAATCAGCCCCAGCATTTT. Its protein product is CSARKRYSNQPQHF.

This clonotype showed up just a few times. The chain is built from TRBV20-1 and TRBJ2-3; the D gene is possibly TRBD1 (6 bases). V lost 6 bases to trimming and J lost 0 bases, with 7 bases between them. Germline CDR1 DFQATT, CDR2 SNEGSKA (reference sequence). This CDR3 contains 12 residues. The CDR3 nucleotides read TGCAGTGCGGGGGCTAGCACAGATACGCAGTATTTT. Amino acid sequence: CSAGASTDTQYF.

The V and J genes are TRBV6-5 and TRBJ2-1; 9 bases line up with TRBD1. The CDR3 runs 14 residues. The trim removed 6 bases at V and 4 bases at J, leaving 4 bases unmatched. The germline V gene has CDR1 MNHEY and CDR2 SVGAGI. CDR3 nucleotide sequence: TGTGCCAGCAGCCGAGGACAGGGGTACAATGAGCAGTTCTTC. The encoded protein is CASSRGQGYNEQFF.

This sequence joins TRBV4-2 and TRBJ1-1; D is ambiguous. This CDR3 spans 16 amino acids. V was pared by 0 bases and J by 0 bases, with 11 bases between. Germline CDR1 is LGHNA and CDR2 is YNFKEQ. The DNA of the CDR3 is TGTGCCAGCAGCCAAGATAATAAGAACATGAACACTGAAGCTTTCTTT. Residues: CASSQDNKNMNTEAFF.

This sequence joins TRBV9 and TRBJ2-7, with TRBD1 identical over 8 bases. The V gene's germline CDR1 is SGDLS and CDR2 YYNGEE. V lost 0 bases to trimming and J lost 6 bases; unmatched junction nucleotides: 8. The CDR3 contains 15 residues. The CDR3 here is CASSVEWTGTSEQYF. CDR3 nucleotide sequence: TGTGCCAGCAGCGTAGAATGGACAGGGACCTCCGAGCAGTACTTC.

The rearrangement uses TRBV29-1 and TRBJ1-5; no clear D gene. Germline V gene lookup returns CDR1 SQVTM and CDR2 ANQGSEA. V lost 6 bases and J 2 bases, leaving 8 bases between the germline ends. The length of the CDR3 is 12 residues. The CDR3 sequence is CSVRDGNQPQHF. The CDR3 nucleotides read TGCAGCGTCCGGGATGGCAATCAGCCCCAGCATTTT.

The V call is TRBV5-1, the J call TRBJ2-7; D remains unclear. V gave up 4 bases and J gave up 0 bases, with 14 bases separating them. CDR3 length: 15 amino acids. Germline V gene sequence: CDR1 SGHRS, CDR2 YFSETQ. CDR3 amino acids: CASSLGGVNSYEQYF. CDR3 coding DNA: TGCGCCAGCAGCCTAGGTGGGGTAAACTCCTACGAGCAGTACTTC. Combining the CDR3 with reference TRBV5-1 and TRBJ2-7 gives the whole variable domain KAGVTQTPRYLIKTRGQQVTLSCSPISGHRSVSWYQQTPGQGLQFLFEYFSETQRNKGNFPGRFSGRQFSNSRSEMNVSTLELGDSALYLCASSLGGVNSYEQYFGPGTRLTVT.

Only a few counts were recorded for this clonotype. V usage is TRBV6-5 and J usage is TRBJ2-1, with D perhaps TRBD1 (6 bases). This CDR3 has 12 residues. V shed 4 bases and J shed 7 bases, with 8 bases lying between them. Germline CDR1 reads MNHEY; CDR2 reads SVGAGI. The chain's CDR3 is CASSSTGNEQFF. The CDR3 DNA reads TGTGCCAGCAGTTCTACAGGGAATGAGCAGTTCTTC.

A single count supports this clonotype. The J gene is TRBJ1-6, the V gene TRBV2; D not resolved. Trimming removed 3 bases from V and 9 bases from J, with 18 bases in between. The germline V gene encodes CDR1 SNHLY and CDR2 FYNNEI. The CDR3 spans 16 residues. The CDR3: CASSDLGKPASSPLHF. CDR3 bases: TGTGCCAGCAGTGATTTGGGGAAGCCGGCGAGTTCACCCCTCCACTTT. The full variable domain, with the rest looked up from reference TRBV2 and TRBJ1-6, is EPEVTQTPSHQVTQMGQEVILRCVPISNHLYFYWYRQILGQKVEFLVSFYNNEISEKSEIFDDQFSVERPDGSNFTLKIRSTKLEDSAMYFCASSDLGKPASSPLHFGNGTRLTVT.

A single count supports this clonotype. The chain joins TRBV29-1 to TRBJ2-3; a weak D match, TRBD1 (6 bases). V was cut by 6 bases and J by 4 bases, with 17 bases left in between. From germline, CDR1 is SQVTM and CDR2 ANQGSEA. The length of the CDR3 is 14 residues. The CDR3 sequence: CSVRSNRASDTQYF. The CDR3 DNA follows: TGCAGCGTCAGGTCGAACAGGGCCTCAGATACGCAGTATTTT.

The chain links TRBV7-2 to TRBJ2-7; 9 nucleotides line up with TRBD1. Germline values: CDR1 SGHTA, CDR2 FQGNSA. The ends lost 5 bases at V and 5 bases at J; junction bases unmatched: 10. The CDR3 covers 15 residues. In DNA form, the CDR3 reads TGTGCCAGCAGCCCATTCACAGGGGGCAGGGACGAGCAGTACTTC. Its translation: CASSPFTGGRDEQYF. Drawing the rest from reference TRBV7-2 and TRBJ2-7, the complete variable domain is GAGVSQSPSNKVTEKGKDVELRCDPISGHTALYWYRQSLGQGLEFLIYFQGNSAPDKSGLPSDRFSAERTGGSVSTLTIQRTQQEDSAVYLCASSPFTGGRDEQYFGPGTRLTVT.

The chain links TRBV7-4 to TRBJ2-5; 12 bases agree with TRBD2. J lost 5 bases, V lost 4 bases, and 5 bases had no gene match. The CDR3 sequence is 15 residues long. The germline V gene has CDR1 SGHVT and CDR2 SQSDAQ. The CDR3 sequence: CASSCRLAGVETQYF. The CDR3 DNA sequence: TGTGCCAGCAGCTGCCGACTAGCGGGGGTTGAGACCCAGTACTTC.

For the CDR3, the DNA is TGTGCCATCAGAGGGGGGGCGGCGAACACCGGGGAGCTGTTTTTT. This gives the protein CAIRGGAANTGELFF. V and J are TRBV10-3 and TRBJ2-2; tentative D call: TRBD2 (7 bases). Germline V gene sequence: CDR1 ENHRY, CDR2 SYGVKD. This CDR3 is built from 15 residues. V lost 6 bases and J lost 0, with 11 bases in between.

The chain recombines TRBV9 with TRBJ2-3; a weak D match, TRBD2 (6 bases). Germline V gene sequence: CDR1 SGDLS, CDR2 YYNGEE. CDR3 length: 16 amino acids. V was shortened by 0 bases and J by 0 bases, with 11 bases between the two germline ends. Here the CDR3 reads CASSVDLAISTDTQYF. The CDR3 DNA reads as TGTGCCAGCAGCGTAGATCTAGCGATTAGCACAGATACGCAGTATTTT.

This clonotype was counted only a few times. CDR3 nucleotide sequence: TGCGCCAGCAGCCCCCTTAACGACAGGGGCGGCTACGAGCAGTACTTC. It codes for CASSPLNDRGGYEQYF. The chain employs TRBV5-1 and TRBJ2-7, with TRBD1 identical over 8 bases. With 4 bases clipped from V and 3 bases from J, the junction kept 12 bases outside the gene matches. The germline V gene encodes CDR1 SGHRS and CDR2 YFSETQ. This CDR3 region has 16 residues.

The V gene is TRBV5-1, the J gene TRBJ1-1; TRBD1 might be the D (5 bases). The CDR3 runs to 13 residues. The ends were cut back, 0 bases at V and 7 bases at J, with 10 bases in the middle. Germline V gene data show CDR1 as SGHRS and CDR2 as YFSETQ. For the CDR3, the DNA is TGCGCCAGCAGCTTGGCCCAGGGCTTTGAAGCTTTCTTT. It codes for CASSLAQGFEAFF.